The clone carrying this T cell receptor beta chain came up many times. This sample stems from a study of spatial heterogeneity in lung cancer. The wider study: The study sequenced follow-up PBMC samples when they were available, at a median of approximately 2 years after resection. The average appearance count of each unique TCR and UMI combination in raw reads was more than nine.

Trimming removed 3 bases at V and 4 bases at J, with 13 bases between. This CDR3 has 13 residues. Germline V CDR1 and CDR2: DFQATT, SNEGSKA (reference sequence). Sample time point: blood at routine non-recurrence follow-up after resection. One entry per CDR3 protein, called by TCRdb with MiXCR from the 5' RACE reads. Of some 36,000 distinct CDR3 sequences listed, approximately 7.5% are singletons. The V and J genes are TRBV20-1 and TRBJ2-7; D gene ambiguous. The sequence was obtained from a male donor with early-stage non-small cell lung cancer. The source material was PBMCs, sampled at follow-up. The CDR3 nucleotides are TGCAGTGCTAGTCCCTCGGCAGATTACGAGCAGTACTTC. The encoded protein is CSASPSADYEQYF.